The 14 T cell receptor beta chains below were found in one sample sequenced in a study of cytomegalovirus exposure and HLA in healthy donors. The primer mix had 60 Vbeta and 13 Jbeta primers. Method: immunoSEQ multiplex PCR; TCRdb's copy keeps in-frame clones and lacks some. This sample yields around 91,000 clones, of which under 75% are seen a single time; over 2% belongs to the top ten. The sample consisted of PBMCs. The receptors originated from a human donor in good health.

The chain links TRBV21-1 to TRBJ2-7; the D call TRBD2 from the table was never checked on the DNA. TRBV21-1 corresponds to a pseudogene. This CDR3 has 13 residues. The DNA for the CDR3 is TGTGCCAGGACTGGAGGGACCCCCTACGAGCAGTACTTC. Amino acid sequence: CARTGGTPYEQYF.

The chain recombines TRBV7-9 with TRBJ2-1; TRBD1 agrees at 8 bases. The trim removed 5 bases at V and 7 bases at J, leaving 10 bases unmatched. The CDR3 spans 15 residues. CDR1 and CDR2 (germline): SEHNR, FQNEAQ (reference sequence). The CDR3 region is CASSAGDRRNNEQFF. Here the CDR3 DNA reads TGTGCCAGCAGCGCTGGGGACAGGCGGAATAATGAGCAGTTCTTC.

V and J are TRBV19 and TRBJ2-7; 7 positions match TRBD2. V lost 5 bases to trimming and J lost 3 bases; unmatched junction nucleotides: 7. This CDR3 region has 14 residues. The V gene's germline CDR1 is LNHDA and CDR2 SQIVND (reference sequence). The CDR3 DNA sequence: TGTGCCAGTAGTCCCGGGGGGACCAACTACGAGCAGTACTTC. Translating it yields CASSPGGTNYEQYF.

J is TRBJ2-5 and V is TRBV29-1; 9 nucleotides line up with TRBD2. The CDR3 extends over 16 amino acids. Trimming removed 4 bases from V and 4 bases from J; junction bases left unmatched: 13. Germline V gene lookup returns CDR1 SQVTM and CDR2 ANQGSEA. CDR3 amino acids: CSVVGVASGEGETQYF. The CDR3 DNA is TGCAGCGTTGTGGGGGTAGCTAGCGGGGAGGGAGAGACCCAGTACTTC.

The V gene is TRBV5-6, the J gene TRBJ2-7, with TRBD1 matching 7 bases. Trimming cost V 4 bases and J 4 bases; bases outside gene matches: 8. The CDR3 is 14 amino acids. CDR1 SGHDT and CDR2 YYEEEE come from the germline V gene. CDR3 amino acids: CASSPSGTEYEQYF. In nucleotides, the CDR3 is TGTGCCAGCAGCCCCTCCGGGACAGAATACGAGCAGTACTTC.

The CDR3 reads CSASSRKTQYF. The CDR3 DNA reads TGCAGTGCTAGTAGTCGAAAGACCCAGTACTTC. The chain uses TRBV20-1 and TRBJ2-5, with D uncertain. Trimming took 3 bases from V and 6 from J, leaving 8 bases between them. Germline V gene data show CDR1 as DFQATT and CDR2 as SNEGSKA (reference sequence). This CDR3 spans 11 amino acids.

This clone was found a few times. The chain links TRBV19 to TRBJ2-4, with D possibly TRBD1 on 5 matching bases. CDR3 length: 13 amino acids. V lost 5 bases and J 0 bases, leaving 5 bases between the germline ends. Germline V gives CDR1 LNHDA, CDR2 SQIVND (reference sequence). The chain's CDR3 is CASSQGAKNIQYF. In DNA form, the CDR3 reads TGTGCCAGTAGTCAGGGAGCCAAAAACATTCAGTACTTC. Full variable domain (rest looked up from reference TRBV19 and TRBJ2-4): DGGITQSPKYLFRKEGQNVTLSCEQNLNHDAMYWYRQDPGQGLRLIYYSQIVNDFQKGDIAEGYSVSREKKESFPLTVTSAQKNPTAFYLCASSQGAKNIQYFGAGTRLSVL.

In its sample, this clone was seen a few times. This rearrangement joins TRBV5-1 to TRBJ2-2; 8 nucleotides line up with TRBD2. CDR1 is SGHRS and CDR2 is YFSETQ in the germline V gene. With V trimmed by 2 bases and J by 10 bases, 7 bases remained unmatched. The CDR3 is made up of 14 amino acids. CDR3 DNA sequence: TGCGCCAGCAGCTTAGGCGGGGGGTCGGAGGAGCTGTTTTTT. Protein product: CASSLGGGSEELFF.

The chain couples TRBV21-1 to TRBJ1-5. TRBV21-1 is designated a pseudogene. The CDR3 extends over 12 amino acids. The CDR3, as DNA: TGTGCCAGCACCAAACCTAATCAGCCCCAGCATTTT. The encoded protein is CASTKPNQPQHF.

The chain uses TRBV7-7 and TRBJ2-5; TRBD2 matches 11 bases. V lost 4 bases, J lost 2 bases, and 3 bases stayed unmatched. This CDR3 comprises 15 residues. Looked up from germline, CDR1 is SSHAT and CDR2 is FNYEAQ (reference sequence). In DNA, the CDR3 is TGTGCCAGCAGCTCTAGGACTAGCGGGCAAGAGACCCAGTACTTC. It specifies CASSSRTSGQETQYF.

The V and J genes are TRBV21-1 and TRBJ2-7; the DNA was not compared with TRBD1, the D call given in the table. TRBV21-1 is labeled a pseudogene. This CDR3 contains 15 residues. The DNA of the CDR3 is TGTGCCAGCAGCAACCGGGACAGAGGGTCCTACGAGCAGTACTTC. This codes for CASSNRDRGSYEQYF.

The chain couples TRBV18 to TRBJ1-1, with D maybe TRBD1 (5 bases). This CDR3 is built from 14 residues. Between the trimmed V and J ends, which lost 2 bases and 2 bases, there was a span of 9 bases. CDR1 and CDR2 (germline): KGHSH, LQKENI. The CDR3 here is CASSPEQVNTEAFF. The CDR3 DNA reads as TGTGCCAGCTCACCAGAACAGGTCAACACTGAAGCTTTCTTT.

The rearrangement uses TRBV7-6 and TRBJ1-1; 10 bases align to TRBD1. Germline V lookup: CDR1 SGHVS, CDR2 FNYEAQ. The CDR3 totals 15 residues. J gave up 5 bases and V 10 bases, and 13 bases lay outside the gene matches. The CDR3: CAISSPTGGSTEAFF. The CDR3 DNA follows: TGTGCCATCAGTTCTCCGACAGGGGGCTCTACTGAAGCTTTCTTT.

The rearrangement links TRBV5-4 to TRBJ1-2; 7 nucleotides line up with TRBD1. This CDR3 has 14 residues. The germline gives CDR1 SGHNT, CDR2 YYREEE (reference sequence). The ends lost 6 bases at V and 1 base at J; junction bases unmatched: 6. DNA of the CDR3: TGTGCCAGCAAACAGGGGTGGAGTAACTATGGCTACACCTTC. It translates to CASKQGWSNYGYTF.